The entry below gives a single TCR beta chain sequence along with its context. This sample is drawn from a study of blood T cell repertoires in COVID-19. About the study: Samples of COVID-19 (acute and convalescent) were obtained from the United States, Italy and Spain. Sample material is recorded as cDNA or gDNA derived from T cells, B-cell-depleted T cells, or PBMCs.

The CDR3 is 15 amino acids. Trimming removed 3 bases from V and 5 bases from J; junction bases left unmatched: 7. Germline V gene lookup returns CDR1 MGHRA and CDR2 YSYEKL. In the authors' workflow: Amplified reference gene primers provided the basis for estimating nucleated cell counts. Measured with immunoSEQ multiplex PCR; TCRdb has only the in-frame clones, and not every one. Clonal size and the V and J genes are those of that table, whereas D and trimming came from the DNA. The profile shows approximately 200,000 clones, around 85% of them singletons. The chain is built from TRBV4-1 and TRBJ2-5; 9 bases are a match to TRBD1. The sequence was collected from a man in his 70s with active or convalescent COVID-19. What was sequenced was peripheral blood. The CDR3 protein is CASSHVTGGQETQYF. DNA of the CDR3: TGCGCCAGCAGCCATGTGACAGGGGGTCAGGAGACCCAGTACTTC.